The present T cell receptor beta chain was sequenced within a study of blood T cell repertoires in COVID-19. Turning to the study itself: COVID-19 samples collected from the United States, Italy and Spain covered acute and convalescent phases. PBMCs, B-cell-depleted T cells, or T cells provided the cDNA or gDNA that made up the material.

There are 13 residues in the CDR3. Between the trimmed V and J ends, which lost 6 bases and 1 base, there was a span of 10 bases. Germline lookup yields CDR1 SGHDT and CDR2 YYEEEE. Method: immunoSEQ multiplex PCR; TCRdb's copy keeps in-frame clones and lacks some. This sample has about 280,000 clones, with 75% to 90% found just once. V and J are TRBV5-6 and TRBJ1-2, with D perhaps TRBD1 (6 bases). The sample consisted of peripheral blood. The TCR sequence derives from a woman in her 70s with acute or convalescent COVID-19. Here the CDR3 DNA reads TGTGCCAGCACCAGGGGCCGTAACTATGGCTACACCTTC. Translated: CASTRGRNYGYTF. Full variable domain (rest looked up from reference TRBV5-6 and TRBJ1-2): DAGVTQSPTHLIKTRGQQVTLRCSPKSGHDTVSWYQQALGQGPQFIFQYYEEEERQRGNFPDRFSGHQFPNYSSELNVNALLLGDSALYLCASTRGRNYGYTFGSGTRLTVV.